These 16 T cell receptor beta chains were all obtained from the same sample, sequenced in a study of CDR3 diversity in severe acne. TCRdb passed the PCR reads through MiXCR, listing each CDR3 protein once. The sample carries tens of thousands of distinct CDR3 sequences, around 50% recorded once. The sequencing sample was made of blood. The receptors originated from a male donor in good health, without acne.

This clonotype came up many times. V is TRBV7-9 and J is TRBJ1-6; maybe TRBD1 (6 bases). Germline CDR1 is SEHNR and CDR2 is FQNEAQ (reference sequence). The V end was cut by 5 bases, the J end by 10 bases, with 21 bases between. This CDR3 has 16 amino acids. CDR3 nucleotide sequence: TGTGCCAGCAGCACTTACGACCCAGGGGATCGGTCACCCCTCCACTTT. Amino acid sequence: CASSTYDPGDRSPLHF.

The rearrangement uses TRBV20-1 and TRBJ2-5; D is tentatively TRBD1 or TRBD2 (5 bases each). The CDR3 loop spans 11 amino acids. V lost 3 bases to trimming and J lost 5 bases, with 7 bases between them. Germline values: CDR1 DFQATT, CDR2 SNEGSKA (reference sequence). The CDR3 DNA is TGCAGTGCTAGGAGGGGCGAGACCCAGTACTTC. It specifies CSARRGETQYF.

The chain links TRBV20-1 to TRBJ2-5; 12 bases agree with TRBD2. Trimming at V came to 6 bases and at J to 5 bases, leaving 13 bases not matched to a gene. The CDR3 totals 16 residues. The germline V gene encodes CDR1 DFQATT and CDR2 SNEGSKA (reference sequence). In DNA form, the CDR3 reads TGCAGTGCGACGAGTCTAGCGGGAGGGTTGGAGGAGACCCAGTACTTC. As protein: CSATSLAGGLEETQYF.

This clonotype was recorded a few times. The DNA of the CDR3 is TGTGCCATCAGTGAGTCGATTGGGGGAATTATGAACACTGAAGCTTTCTTT. This sequence encodes CAISESIGGIMNTEAFF. The chain employs TRBV10-3 and TRBJ1-1, with D possibly TRBD1 on 5 matching bases. Germline values: CDR1 ENHRY, CDR2 SYGVKD. This CDR3 region has 17 residues. V lost 0 bases, J lost 0 bases, and 14 bases lay in between.

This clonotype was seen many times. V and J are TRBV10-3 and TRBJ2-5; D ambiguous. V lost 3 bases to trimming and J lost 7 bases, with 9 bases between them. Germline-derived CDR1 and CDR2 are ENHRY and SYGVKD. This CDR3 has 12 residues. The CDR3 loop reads CAISEVDGTQYF. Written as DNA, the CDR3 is TGTGCCATCAGTGAAGTTGACGGGACCCAGTACTTC.

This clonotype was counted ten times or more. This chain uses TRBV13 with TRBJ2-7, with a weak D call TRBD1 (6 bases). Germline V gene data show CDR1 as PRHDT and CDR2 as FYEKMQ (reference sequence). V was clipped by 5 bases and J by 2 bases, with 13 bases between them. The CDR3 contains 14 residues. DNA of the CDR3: TGTGCCAGCAGCCTAACAGGGCCAACCTACGAGCAGTACTTC. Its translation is CASSLTGPTYEQYF. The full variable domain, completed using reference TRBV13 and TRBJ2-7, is AAGVIQSPRHLIKEKRETATLKCYPIPRHDTVYWYQQGPGQDPQFLISFYEKMQSDKGSIPDRFSAQQFSDYHSELNMSSLELGDSALYFCASSLTGPTYEQYFGPGTRLTVT.

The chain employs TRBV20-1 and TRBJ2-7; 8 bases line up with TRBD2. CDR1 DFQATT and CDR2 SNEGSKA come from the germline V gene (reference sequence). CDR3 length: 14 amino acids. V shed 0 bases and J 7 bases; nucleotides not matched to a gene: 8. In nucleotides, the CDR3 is TGCAGTGCTAGAGAGAGCGGGAGAGGTAGTGAGCAGTACTTC. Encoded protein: CSARESGRGSEQYF.

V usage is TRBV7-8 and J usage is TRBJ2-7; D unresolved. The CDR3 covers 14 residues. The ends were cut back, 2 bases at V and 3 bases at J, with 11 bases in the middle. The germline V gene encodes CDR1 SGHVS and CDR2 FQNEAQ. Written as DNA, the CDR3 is TGTGCCAGCAGCTTACGGTCTCTTTACTACGAGCAGTACTTC. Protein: CASSLRSLYYEQYF.

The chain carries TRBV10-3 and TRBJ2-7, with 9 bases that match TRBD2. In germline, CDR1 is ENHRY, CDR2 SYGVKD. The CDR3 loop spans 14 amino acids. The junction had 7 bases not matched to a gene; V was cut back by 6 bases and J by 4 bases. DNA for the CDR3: TGTGCCATCAGCTCCGGGACTAGCATGTACGAGCAGTACTTC. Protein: CAISSGTSMYEQYF.

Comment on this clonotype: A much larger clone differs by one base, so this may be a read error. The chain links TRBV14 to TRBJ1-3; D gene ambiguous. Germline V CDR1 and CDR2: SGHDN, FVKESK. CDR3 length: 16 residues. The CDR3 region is CASSQDSGSSRNTIYF. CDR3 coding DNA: TGTGCCAGCAGCCAAGATTCGGGGAGCTCTAGAAACACCATATATTTT.

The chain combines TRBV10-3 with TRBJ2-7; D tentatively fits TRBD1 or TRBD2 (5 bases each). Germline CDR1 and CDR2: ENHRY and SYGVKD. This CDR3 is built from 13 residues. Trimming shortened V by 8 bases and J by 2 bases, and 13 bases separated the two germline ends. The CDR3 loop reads CAIERDGTYEQYF. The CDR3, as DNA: TGTGCCATCGAAAGGGACGGAACCTACGAGCAGTACTTC.

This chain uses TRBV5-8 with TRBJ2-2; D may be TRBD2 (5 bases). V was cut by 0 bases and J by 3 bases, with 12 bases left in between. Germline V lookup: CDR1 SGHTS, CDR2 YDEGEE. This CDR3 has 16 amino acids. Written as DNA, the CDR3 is TGTGCCAGCAGCTTGGTTGAGGGCTACTACACCGGGGAGCTGTTTTTT. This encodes CASSLVEGYYTGELFF.

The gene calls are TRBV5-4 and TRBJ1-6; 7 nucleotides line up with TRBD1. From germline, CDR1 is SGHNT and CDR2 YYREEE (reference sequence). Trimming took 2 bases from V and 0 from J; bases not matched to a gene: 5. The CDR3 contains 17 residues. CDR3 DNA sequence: TGTGCCAGCAGCTTAGTTGCAGGGGGCTCCTATAATTCACCCCTCCACTTT. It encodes CASSLVAGGSYNSPLHF.

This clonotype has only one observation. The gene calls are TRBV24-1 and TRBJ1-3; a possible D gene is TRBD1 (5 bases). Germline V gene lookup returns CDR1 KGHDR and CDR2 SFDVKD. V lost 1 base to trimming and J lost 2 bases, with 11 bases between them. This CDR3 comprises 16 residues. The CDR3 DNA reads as TGTGCCACCAGTGATTTAGGGGCCCGACCTGGAAACACCATATATTTT. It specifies CATSDLGARPGNTIYF.

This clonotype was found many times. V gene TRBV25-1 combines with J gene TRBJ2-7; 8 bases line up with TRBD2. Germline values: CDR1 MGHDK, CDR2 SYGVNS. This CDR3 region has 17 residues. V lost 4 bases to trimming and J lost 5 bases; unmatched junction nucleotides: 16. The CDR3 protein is CASSGGGYERESHEQYF. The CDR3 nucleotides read TGTGCCAGCAGTGGCGGGGGCTATGAGCGGGAGTCGCACGAGCAGTACTTC.

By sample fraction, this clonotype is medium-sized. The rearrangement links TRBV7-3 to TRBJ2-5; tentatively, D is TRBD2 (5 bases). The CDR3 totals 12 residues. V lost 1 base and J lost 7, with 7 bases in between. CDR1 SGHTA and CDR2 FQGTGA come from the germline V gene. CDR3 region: CASSLNEGTQYF. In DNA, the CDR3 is TGTGCCAGCAGCTTAAACGAGGGGACCCAGTACTTC.